This is a list of T cell receptor beta chains from one sample in a study of OX40 agonist ivuxolimab in advanced cancers. Here immunoSEQ multiplex PCR was the method, and the copy in TCRdb shows in-frame clones only, minus some. Here the sample spans more than 60,000 clones, 80% to 90% being singletons. Sequenced material: CD4+ or CD8+ T cells sorted from blood, taken in a trial of the OX40 agonist ivuxolimab. The receptors were gathered from an adult with an advanced solid tumor such as melanoma, head and neck, liver or kidney cancer. Each CDR3 is given with its conserved first and last residue. A D gene is named only where the DNA matches it firmly. Rows give clone size only sometimes, using once, few, many, or a class for an expanded clone.

j_call clone_size v_call d_call cdr3_aa cdr3_nt
TRBJ2-7 . TRBV30 . CAWSGTGLRFQYF TGTGCCTGGAGTGGAACAGGTCTACGATTTCAGTACTTC
TRBJ1-2 . TRBV10-1 TRBD1 CASSPGQGLGYGYTF TGCGCCAGCAGTCCCGGACAGGGGTTGGGCTATGGCTACACCTTC
TRBJ2-3 once TRBV6-6 . CASLATDTQYF TGTGCCAGCCTAGCCACAGATACGCAGTATTTT
TRBJ2-1 . TRBV18 . CASSPSSGDTEQFF TGTGCCAGCTCACCAAGTTCAGGGGACACTGAGCAGTTCTTC
TRBJ2-7 . TRBV5-1 . CASSLGYLGYEQYF TGCGCCAGCAGCTTGGGATACCTAGGATACGAGCAGTACTTC
TRBJ2-3 . TRBV7-9 . CASSLEGGPMDTQYF TGTGCCAGCAGCTTAGAGGGGGGTCCCATGGATACGCAGTATTTT
TRBJ2-2 . TRBV5-1 TRBD2 CASSLGSASGYANTGELFF TGCGCCAGCAGCTTGGGGTCGGCTAGCGGGTACGCGAACACCGGGGAGCTGTTTTTT
TRBJ1-3 . TRBV5-4 . CASSQGQSGNTIYF TGTGCCAGCAGCCAGGGACAATCTGGAAACACCATATATTTT
TRBJ2-5 . TRBV18 . CASSLLSDFQETQYF TGTGCCAGCTCACTTTTATCGGACTTCCAAGAGACCCAGTACTTC
TRBJ2-1 . TRBV6-6 . CASSRTPSSYNEQFF TGTGCCAGCAGTCGGACCCCCTCATCCTACAATGAGCAGTTCTTC
TRBJ2-2 . TRBV5-6 . CASSLLLGGELFF TGTGCCAGCAGCTTACTTCTGGGCGGGGAGCTGTTTTTT
TRBJ2-7 . TRBV7-2 TRBD2 CATRRASGYEQYF TGTGCCACCCGCCGGGCTAGCGGATATGAGCAGTACTTC
TRBJ2-2 . TRBV9 . CASSVGGLDTGELFF TGTGCCAGCAGCGTAGGGGGTCTGGACACCGGGGAGCTGTTTTTT
TRBJ1-2 . TRBV27 TRBD1 CASSSGQGSDYGYTF TGTGCCAGCAGTTCCGGACAGGGTAGCGACTATGGCTACACCTTC
TRBJ2-3 . TRBV9 . CASSVVPEEGTDTQYF TGTGCCAGCAGCGTAGTTCCGGAGGAAGGCACAGATACGCAGTATTTT
TRBJ2-7 . TRBV7-9 TRBD1 CASSYRDRRDEQYF TGTGCCAGCAGCTACCGGGACAGGAGGGACGAGCAGTACTTC
TRBJ1-2 . TRBV29-1 . CSVEKNRLNYGYTF TGCAGCGTTGAAAAGAACCGCCTTAACTATGGCTACACCTTC
TRBJ2-7 . TRBV28 TRBD2 CASSPLAGDYEQYF TGTGCCAGCAGTCCACTAGCGGGAGACTACGAGCAGTACTTC
TRBJ1-1 few TRBV27 . CASSLISLGLRDTEAFF TGTGCCAGCAGTTTAATTAGTCTGGGATTGAGAGACACTGAAGCTTTCTTT
TRBJ2-6 . TRBV4-2 TRBD2 CASSQDPGGAGANVLTF TGTGCCAGCAGCCAAGATCCGGGGGGGGCTGGGGCCAACGTCCTGACTTTC
TRBJ2-1 . TRBV5-1 . CASSLVAGQIQFF TGCGCCAGCAGCTTGGTTGCCGGACAGATTCAGTTCTTC
TRBJ2-7 . TRBV5-1 TRBD2 CASSPQAGVTSEQYF TGCGCCAGCAGCCCCCAGGCGGGAGTAACGTCCGAGCAGTACTTC
TRBJ2-3 . TRBV6-5 TRBD2 CASSSRTSGRDDTQYF TGTGCCAGCAGTTCGCGGACTAGCGGGAGGGATGATACGCAGTATTTT
TRBJ2-5 . TRBV10-1 TRBD1 CASSESRTGGYETQYF TGCGCCAGCAGTGAGTCTAGGACAGGGGGATATGAGACCCAGTACTTC
TRBJ2-7 . TRBV6-6 TRBD2 CASRSRLARTYEQYF TGTGCCAGCAGATCACGACTAGCGAGAACCTACGAGCAGTACTTC
TRBJ1-5 . TRBV5-1 TRBD1 CASSLGQGSQPQHF TGCGCCAGCAGCCTCGGACAGGGGAGTCAGCCCCAGCATTTT
TRBJ2-2 . TRBV5-6 . CASSLGGRLEGGELFF TGTGCCAGCAGCTTGGGTGGGAGACTAGAAGGCGGGGAGCTGTTTTTT
TRBJ2-3 . TRBV21-1 . CASSKSTSGREGSTDTQYF TGTGCCAGCAGCAAGTCAACTAGCGGGAGGGAGGGGAGCACAGATACGCAGTATTTT
TRBJ2-3 . TRBV11-3 TRBD1 CASSLVLSGQGEGDTQYF TGTGCCAGCAGCTTAGTATTGTCCGGACAGGGGGAAGGAGATACGCAGTATTTT
TRBJ1-4 . TRBV30 . CAWSVRGNEKLFF TGTGCCTGGAGTGTACGGGGAAATGAAAAACTGTTTTTT
TRBJ2-1 . TRBV29-1 . CSVVGGGYSSYNEQFF TGCAGCGTTGTCGGCGGGGGCTACAGCTCCTACAATGAGCAGTTCTTC
TRBJ2-7 . TRBV7-2 . CASSSVGPRAYEQYF TGTGCCAGCAGCTCGGTAGGCCCTAGAGCATACGAGCAGTACTTC
TRBJ2-5 . TRBV19 TRBD2 CATAGAGGAGKETQYF TGTGCCACCGCTGGGGCGGGGGGAGCGGGGAAAGAGACCCAGTACTTC
TRBJ2-1 . TRBV2 . CASSETGSSYNEQFF TGTGCCAGCAGTGAAACAGGGAGCTCCTACAATGAGCAGTTCTTC
TRBJ2-7 . TRBV5-1 . CASSLLAGEVHEQYF TGCGCCAGCAGCTTGTTGGCAGGTGAAGTCCACGAGCAGTACTTC
TRBJ1-4 . TRBV5-6 . CASSQDPNEKLFF TGTGCCAGCAGTCAGGACCCCAATGAAAAACTGTTTTTT
TRBJ2-7 . TRBV6-6 TRBD1 CASSRGTGAEQYF TGTGCCAGCAGCCGAGGGACAGGCGCCGAGCAGTACTTC
TRBJ2-7 . TRBV6-5 TRBD1 CASRRQGPSGEQYF TGTGCCAGCAGGCGACAGGGACCCTCCGGCGAGCAGTACTTC
TRBJ2-2 . TRBV9 . CASSEASQYTGELFF TGTGCCAGCAGCGAGGCCTCCCAGTACACCGGGGAGCTGTTTTTT